These 3 T cell receptor beta chains share one sample of origin, sequenced in a study of blood T cell repertoires in COVID-19. Measured with immunoSEQ multiplex PCR; TCRdb has only the in-frame clones, and not every one. The sample lists 250,000 to 350,000 clones, about 82% occurring once. The material sequenced was peripheral blood. The source is a woman aged 50 to 60 with acute or convalescent COVID-19.

This clone came up once. The chain couples TRBV7-9 to TRBJ1-1; no reliable D call. Germline loops: CDR1 SEHNR, CDR2 FQNEAQ (reference sequence). V was clipped by 1 base and J by 7 bases, with 19 bases between them. The CDR3 is 16 amino acids. The CDR3 protein is CASSLVVSGREVEAFF. Here the CDR3 DNA reads TGTGCCAGCAGCTTAGTCGTTTCTGGGAGGGAGGTTGAAGCTTTCTTT.

The V gene is TRBV5-1, the J gene TRBJ2-5, with a possible D match to TRBD1 (5 bases). The germline V and J ends were trimmed by 0 bases and 2 bases, with 8 bases remaining between them. The CDR3 runs to 14 residues. Per germline, CDR1 SGHRS and CDR2 YFSETQ. CDR3 loop: CASSLGQPQETQYF. The CDR3 DNA sequence: TGCGCCAGCAGCTTGGGACAGCCTCAAGAGACCCAGTACTTC.

The V and J genes are TRBV3-1 (or the pseudogene TRBV3-2) and TRBJ2-5, with unresolved D. This CDR3 is built from 13 residues. Deletions cut 5 bases from V and 2 bases from J, with 9 bases between. Germline CDR1 LGHDT, CDR2 YNNKEL (reference sequence). The CDR3, as DNA: TGTGCCAGCAGCGAACATGCACAAGAGACCCAGTACTTC. Protein product: CASSEHAQETQYF.